A single TCR beta chain is shown here with its context. The data were obtained in a study of blood T cell repertoires in COVID-19. Study-wide context: The study drew acute and convalescent COVID-19 samples from the United States, Italy and Spain. Sources were T cells, B-cell-depleted T cells, or PBMCs; the material itself was cDNA or gDNA.

The CDR3 is made up of 13 amino acids. With 4 bases removed from V and 6 bases from J, the gap between germline ends came to 10 bases. From germline, CDR1 is MNHNY and CDR2 SVGAGI (reference sequence). Per the original methods: Reference gene primer amplification yielded estimated nucleated cell counts. Sequencing used immunoSEQ multiplex PCR; TCRdb keeps in-frame clones, though not all of them. D and trimming were read from the DNA, whereas the V and J calls and clone size are those reported in that table. The sample gives 55,000 to 80,000 clones, around 87% of which show up once; roughly 1% is in the top ten.

V usage is TRBV6-6 and J usage is TRBJ1-5; the D gene is possibly TRBD1 (5 bases). The sequence was obtained from a man in his sixties or seventies with acute or convalescent COVID-19. The sample consisted of peripheral blood. This chain's CDR3 is CASSLGGGQPQHF. The CDR3 region has the DNA TGTGCCAGCAGTTTGGGGGGAGGTCAGCCCCAGCATTTT.